This T cell receptor beta chain was profiled in a study of identical twins. Findings and caveats of the study: Beta out-of-frame sequences showed weaker excess sharing between twins.

A word on this clonotype: The antigen is unknown.

TCRdb re-derived calls from the 5' RACE reads in MiXCR, one entry per CDR3 protein. The table shows 200,000 or so distinct CDR3 sequences, with less than 20% occurring only once. These sequences were also reported in another study, on T cells expressing NK-cell markers.

The TCR comes from a woman between 18 and 29 years old in good health. Input material: CD8+ T cells sorted from blood.

This CDR3 is CASRNGQGAYEQYF. The CDR3 DNA reads as TGTGCCAGCAGAAACGGACAGGGCGCCTACGAGCAGTACTTC. This chain connects TRBV3-1 to TRBJ2-7, with 8 bases lining up with TRBD1. Trimming took 6 bases from V and 2 from J; bases not matched to a gene: 6. CDR3 length: 14 residues. Germline V gene sequence: CDR1 LGHDT, CDR2 YNNKEL (reference sequence).